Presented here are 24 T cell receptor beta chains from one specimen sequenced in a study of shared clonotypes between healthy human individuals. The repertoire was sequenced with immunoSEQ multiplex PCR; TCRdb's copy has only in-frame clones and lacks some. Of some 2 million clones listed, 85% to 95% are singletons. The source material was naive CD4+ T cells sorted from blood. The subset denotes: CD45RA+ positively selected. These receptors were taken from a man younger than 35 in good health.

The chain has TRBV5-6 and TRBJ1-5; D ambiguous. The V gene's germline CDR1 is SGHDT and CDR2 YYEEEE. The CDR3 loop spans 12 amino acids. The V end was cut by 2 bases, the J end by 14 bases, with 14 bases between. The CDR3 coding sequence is TGTGCCAGCAGCTTTAGACGGAATAGGGAGCATTTT. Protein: CASSFRRNREHF.

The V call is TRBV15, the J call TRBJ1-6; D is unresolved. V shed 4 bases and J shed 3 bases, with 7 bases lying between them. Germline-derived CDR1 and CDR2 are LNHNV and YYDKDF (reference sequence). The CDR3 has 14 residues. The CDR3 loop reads CATSISLYNSPLHF. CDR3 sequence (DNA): TGTGCCACCAGCATTTCCCTCTATAATTCACCCCTCCACTTT.

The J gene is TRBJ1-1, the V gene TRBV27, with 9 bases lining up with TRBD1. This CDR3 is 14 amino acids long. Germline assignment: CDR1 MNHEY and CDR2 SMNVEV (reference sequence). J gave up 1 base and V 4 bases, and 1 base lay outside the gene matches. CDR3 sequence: CASSWDRENTEAFF. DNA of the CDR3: TGTGCCAGCAGTTGGGACAGGGAGAACACTGAAGCTTTCTTT.

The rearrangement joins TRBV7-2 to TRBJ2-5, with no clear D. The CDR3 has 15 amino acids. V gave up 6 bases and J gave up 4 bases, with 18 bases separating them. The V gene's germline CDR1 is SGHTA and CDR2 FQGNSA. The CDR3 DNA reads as TGTGCCAGCAGACCCAAGCCGTGGGTCCCAGAGACCCAGTACTTC. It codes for CASRPKPWVPETQYF.

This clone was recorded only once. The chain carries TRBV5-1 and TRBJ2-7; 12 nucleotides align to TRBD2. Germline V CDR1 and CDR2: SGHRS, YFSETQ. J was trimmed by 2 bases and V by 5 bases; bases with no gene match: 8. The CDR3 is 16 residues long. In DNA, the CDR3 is TGCGCCAGCAGTTACGCTAGCGGGGGGGTAACCTACGAGCAGTACTTC. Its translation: CASSYASGGVTYEQYF.

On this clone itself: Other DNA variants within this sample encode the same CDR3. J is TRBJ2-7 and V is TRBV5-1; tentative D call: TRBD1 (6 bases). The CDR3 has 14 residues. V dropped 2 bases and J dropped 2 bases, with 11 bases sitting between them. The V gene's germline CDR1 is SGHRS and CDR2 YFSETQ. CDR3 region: CASSLADSPYEQYF. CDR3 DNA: TGCGCCAGCAGCTTAGCGGACAGCCCCTACGAGCAGTACTTC.

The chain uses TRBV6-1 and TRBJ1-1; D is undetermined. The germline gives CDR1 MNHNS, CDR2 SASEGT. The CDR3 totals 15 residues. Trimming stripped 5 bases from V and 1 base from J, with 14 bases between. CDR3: CASSPGLKGNTEAFF. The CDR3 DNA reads TGTGCCAGCAGTCCGGGTCTCAAAGGGAACACTGAAGCTTTCTTT.

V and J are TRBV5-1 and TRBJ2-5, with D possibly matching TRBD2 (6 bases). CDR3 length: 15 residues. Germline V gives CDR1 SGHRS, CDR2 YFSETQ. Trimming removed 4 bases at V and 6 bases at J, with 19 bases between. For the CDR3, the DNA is TGCGCCAGCAGCCCCTCTTTCGGGGGAGAGCAGACCCAGTACTTC. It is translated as CASSPSFGGEQTQYF.

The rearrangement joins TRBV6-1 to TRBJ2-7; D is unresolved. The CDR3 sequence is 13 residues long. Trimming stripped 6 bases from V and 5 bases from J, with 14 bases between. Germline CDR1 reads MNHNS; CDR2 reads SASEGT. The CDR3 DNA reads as TGTGCCAGCAGCCGACCCCTAGTCCACGAGCAGTACTTC. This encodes CASSRPLVHEQYF.

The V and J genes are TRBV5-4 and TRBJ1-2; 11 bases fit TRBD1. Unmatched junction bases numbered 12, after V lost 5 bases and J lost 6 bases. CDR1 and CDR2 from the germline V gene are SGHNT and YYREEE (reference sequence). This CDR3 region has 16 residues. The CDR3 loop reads CASSPRVGQGADGYTF. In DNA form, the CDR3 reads TGTGCCAGCAGTCCCAGAGTAGGACAGGGGGCGGATGGCTACACCTTC.

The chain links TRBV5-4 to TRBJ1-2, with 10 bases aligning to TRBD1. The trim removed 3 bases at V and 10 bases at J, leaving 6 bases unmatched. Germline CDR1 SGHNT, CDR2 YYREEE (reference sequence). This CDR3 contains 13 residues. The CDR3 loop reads CASSSDRGVVYTF. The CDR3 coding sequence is TGTGCCAGCAGCTCGGACAGGGGGGTTGTCTACACCTTC.

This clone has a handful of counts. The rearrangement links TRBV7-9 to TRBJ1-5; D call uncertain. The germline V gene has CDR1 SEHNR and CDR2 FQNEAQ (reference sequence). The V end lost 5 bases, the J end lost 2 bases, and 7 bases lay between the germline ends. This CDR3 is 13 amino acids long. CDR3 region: CASSEGGNQPQHF. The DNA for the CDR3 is TGTGCCAGCAGCGAGGGTGGCAATCAGCCCCAGCATTTT. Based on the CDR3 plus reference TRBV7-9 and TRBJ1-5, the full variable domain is DTGVSQNPRHKITKRGQNVTFRCDPISEHNRLYWYRQTLGQGPEFLTYFQNEAQLEKSRLLSDRFSAERPKGSFSTLEIQRTEQGDSAMYLCASSEGGNQPQHFGDGTRLSIL.

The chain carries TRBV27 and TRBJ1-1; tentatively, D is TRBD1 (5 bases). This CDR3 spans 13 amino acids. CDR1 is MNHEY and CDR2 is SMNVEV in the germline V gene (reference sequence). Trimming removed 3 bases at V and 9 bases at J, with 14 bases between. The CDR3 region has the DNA TGTGCCAGCAGTTTGGAGGGACCGACTAAAGCTTTCTTT. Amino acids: CASSLEGPTKAFF.

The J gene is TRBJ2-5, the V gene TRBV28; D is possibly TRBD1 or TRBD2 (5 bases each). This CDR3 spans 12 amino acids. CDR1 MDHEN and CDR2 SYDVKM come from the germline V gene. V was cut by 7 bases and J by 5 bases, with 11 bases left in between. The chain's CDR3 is CASTGLGETQYF. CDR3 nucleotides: TGTGCCAGCACGGGGCTTGGGGAGACCCAGTACTTC.

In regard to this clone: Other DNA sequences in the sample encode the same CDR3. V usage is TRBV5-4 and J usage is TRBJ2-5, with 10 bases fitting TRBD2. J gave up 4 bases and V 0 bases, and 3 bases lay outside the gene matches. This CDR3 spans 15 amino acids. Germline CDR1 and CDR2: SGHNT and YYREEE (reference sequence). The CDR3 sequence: CASSLVLAGVETQYF. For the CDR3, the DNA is TGTGCCAGCAGCTTGGTCCTAGCGGGGGTAGAGACCCAGTACTTC.

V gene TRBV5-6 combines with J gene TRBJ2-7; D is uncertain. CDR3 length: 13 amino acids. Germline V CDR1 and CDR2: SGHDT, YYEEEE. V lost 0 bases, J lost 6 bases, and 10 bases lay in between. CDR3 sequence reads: CASSLGVSGEQYF. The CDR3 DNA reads TGTGCCAGCAGCTTGGGGGTATCGGGCGAGCAGTACTTC.

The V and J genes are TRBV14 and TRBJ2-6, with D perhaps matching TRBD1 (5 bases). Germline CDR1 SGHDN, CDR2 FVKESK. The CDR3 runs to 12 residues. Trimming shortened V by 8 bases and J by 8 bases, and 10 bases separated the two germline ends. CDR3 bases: TGTGCCAGCTCCAGGGCTTCCAACGTCCTGACTTTC. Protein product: CASSRASNVLTF. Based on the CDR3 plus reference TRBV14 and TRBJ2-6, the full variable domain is EAGVTQFPSHSVIEKGQTVTLRCDPISGHDNLYWYRRVMGKEIKFLLHFVKESKQDESGMPNNRFLAERTGGTYSTLKVQPAELEDSGVYFCASSRASNVLTFGAGSRLTVL.

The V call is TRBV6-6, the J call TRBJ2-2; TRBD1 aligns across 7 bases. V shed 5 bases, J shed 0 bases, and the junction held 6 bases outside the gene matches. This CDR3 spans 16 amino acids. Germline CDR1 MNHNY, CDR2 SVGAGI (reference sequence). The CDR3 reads CASSNTGTANTGELFF. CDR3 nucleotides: TGTGCCAGCAGTAATACCGGGACAGCGAACACCGGGGAGCTGTTTTTT.

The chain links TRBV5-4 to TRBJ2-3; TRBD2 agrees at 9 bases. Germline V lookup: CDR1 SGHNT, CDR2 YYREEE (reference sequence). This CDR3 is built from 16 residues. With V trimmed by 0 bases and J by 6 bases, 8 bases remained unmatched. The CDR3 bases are TGTGCCAGCAGCTTGGCCTCTAGCGGGGATCGGGATACGCAGTATTTT. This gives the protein CASSLASSGDRDTQYF.

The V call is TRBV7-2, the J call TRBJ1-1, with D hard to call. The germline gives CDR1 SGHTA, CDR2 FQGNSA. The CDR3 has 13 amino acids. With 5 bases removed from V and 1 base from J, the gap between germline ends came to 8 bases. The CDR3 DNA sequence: TGTGCCAGCAGCCTTTCACAGAACACTGAAGCTTTCTTT. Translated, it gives CASSLSQNTEAFF.

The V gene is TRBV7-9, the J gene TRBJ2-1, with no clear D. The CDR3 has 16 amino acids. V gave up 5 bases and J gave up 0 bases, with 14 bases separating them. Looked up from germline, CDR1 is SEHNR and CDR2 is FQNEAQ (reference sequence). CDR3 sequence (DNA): TGTGCCAGCAGCCCGCCTGACGGAAGCTCCTACAATGAGCAGTTCTTC. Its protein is CASSPPDGSSYNEQFF.

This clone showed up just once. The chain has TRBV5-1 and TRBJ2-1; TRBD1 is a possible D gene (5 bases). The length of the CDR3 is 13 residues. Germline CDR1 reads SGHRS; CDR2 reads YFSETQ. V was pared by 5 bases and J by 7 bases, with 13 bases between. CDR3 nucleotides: TGCGCCAGCAGTGCGGCAGGGAATAATGAGCAGTTCTTC. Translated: CASSAAGNNEQFF. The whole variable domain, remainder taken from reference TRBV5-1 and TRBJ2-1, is KAGVTQTPRYLIKTRGQQVTLSCSPISGHRSVSWYQQTPGQGLQFLFEYFSETQRNKGNFPGRFSGRQFSNSRSEMNVSTLELGDSALYLCASSAAGNNEQFFGPGTRLTVL.

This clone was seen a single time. CDR3 DNA: TGTGCCAGCTCACTAGGACTAGCGGGAACAGATACGCAGTATTTT. It codes for CASSLGLAGTDTQYF. J is TRBJ2-3 and V is TRBV18, with TRBD2 identical over 12 bases. The length of the CDR3 is 15 residues. CDR1 is KGHSH and CDR2 is LQKENI in the germline V gene. The trim removed 4 bases at V and 3 bases at J, leaving 2 bases unmatched.

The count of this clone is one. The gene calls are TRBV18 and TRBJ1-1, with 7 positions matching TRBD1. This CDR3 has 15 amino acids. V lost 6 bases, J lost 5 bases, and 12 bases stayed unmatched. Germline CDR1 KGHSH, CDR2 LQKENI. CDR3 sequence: CASSAEGAIITEAFF. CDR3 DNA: TGTGCCAGCTCTGCCGAGGGGGCGATTATAACTGAAGCTTTCTTT.